A selection of T cell receptor beta chains follows, all from one sample in a study of blood T cells in healthy people across ages. TCRdb re-called the 5' RACE reads with MiXCR, one entry per CDR3 protein. The sample yields fewer than 950,000 distinct CDR3 sequences, 40% to 65% seen once. Sample: blood. The receptor set was obtained from a man older than 75 in good health. CDR3s include the opening cysteine and the closing phenylalanine or tryptophan. D genes are given only for firm matches. Rows may omit the clone size; those that give it use once, few, many or a size class.

V gene: TRBV20-1; D gene: NA; J gene: TRBJ1-2; clone size: NA; CDR3 DNA: TGCAGTGCTGGTCGGGACACACCAGGGCGGGGCTACACCTTC; CDR3 protein: CSAGRDTPGRGYTF
V gene: TRBV27; D gene: NA; J gene: TRBJ2-5; clone size: NA; CDR3 DNA: TGTGCCAGCAGTCTGGGTATTTGGGAGACCCAGTACTTC; CDR3 protein: CASSLGIWETQYF
V gene: TRBV24-1; D gene: TRBD1; J gene: TRBJ2-7; clone size: NA; CDR3 DNA: TGTGCCACCAGTGACATAGACAGGGGCTACGAGCAGTACTTT; CDR3 protein: CATSDIDRGYEQYF
V gene: TRBV20-1; D gene: TRBD1; J gene: TRBJ2-1; clone size: once; CDR3 DNA: TGCAGTCCAACCGGGACAGGGGCCGTAACCTACAATGAGCAGTTCTTC; CDR3 protein: CSPTGTGAVTYNEQFF
V gene: TRBV27; D gene: TRBD2; J gene: TRBJ2-3; clone size: NA; CDR3 DNA: TGTGCCAGCAGTTTACTCGCCGGGACTAGCACTGCCAGATACGCGTATTTT; CDR3 protein: CASSLLAGTSTARYAYF
V gene: TRBV12-3/TRBV12-4; D gene: NA; J gene: TRBJ2-7; clone size: NA; CDR3 DNA: TGTGCCAGCAGTTTAGGCAGCCCTACCGAGCAGTACTTC; CDR3 protein: CASSLGSPTEQYF
V gene: TRBV20-1; D gene: NA; J gene: TRBJ2-7; clone size: few; CDR3 DNA: TGCAGTGGTGCCCGAGGGTCCTACGAGCAGTACTTC; CDR3 protein: CSGARGSYEQYF
V gene: TRBV4-1; D gene: NA; J gene: TRBJ2-5; clone size: NA; CDR3 DNA: TGCGCCAGCAGCCAAGATTGGATTCCACTCCAAGAGACCCAGTACTTC; CDR3 protein: CASSQDWIPLQETQYF
V gene: TRBV29-1; D gene: NA; J gene: TRBJ2-1; clone size: NA; CDR3 DNA: TGCAGCGTTGTAGTCGGGGGGCAAGAGTTCTTC; CDR3 protein: CSVVVGGQEFF
V gene: TRBV27; D gene: NA; J gene: TRBJ2-7; clone size: NA; CDR3 DNA: TGTGCCAGCAGTTTAAGGGGGGGGCCCCTCTTGGGCGAGCAGTACTTC; CDR3 protein: CASSLRGGPLLGEQYF
V gene: TRBV24-1; D gene: TRBD2; J gene: TRBJ2-1; clone size: NA; CDR3 DNA: TGTGCCACCAGTGACGTTAGCGGGACCCACTACAATGAGCAGTTCTTC; CDR3 protein: CATSDVSGTHYNEQFF
V gene: TRBV29-1; D gene: TRBD1; J gene: TRBJ1-2; clone size: NA; CDR3 DNA: TGCAGCGTCCAGCGACAGGGTGGCTATGGCTACACCTTC; CDR3 protein: CSVQRQGGYGYTF
V gene: TRBV29-1; D gene: NA; J gene: TRBJ2-6; clone size: NA; CDR3 DNA: TGCAGCGTTGAGTGTCAGACAGGGGCCAACGTCCTGACTTTC; CDR3 protein: CSVECQTGANVLTF
V gene: TRBV11-2; D gene: NA; J gene: TRBJ1-2; clone size: NA; CDR3 DNA: TGTGCCAGCAGCTTAGAGTTGGGCTACTATGGCTACACCTTC; CDR3 protein: CASSLELGYYGYTF
V gene: TRBV2; D gene: NA; J gene: TRBJ2-3; clone size: NA; CDR3 DNA: TGTGCCAGCAATATGGGAGGGGGGAGATACGCGTATTTT; CDR3 protein: CASNMGGGRYAYF
V gene: TRBV6-5; D gene: NA; J gene: TRBJ1-6; clone size: once; CDR3 DNA: TGTGCCGCTGGGTATAGGGGGGGATCACCCCTCCACTTT; CDR3 protein: CAAGYRGGSPLHF
V gene: TRBV3-1; D gene: TRBD2; J gene: TRBJ2-2; clone size: NA; CDR3 DNA: TGTGCCAGCAGCCAAACCGGACTAGGGTCCGGGGAGCTGTTTTTT; CDR3 protein: CASSQTGLGSGELFF
V gene: TRBV27; D gene: NA; J gene: TRBJ2-3; clone size: NA; CDR3 DNA: TGTGCCAGCAGTGTGGCTCTTACAGATACGCAGTATTTT; CDR3 protein: CASSVALTDTQYF
V gene: TRBV18; D gene: NA; J gene: TRBJ2-7; clone size: NA; CDR3 DNA: TGTGCCAGCTCACCGAAAAGGGACTACGAGCAGTACTTC; CDR3 protein: CASSPKRDYEQYF
V gene: TRBV29-1; D gene: NA; J gene: TRBJ1-5; clone size: NA; CDR3 DNA: TGCAGCGTCGCACAGGACAGCATCAATCAGCCCCAGCATTTT; CDR3 protein: CSVAQDSINQPQHF
V gene: TRBV7-2; D gene: TRBD1; J gene: TRBJ2-7; clone size: few; CDR3 DNA: TGTGCCAGCAGCACGGACAGGGCGTACTCCTACGAGCAGTACTTC; CDR3 protein: CASSTDRAYSYEQYF
V gene: TRBV6-5; D gene: TRBD2; J gene: TRBJ2-5; clone size: NA; CDR3 DNA: TGTGCCAGCAGTTCCCTAGCGGTCTACAATGAGCAGTACTTC; CDR3 protein: CASSSLAVYNEQYF
V gene: TRBV5-1; D gene: NA; J gene: TRBJ2-7; clone size: few; CDR3 DNA: TGCGCCAGCAGCTTGGAGTCTACGGCAGGGCGGCCCTACGAGCAGTACTTC; CDR3 protein: CASSLESTAGRPYEQYF
V gene: TRBV15; D gene: TRBD2; J gene: TRBJ2-7; clone size: NA; CDR3 DNA: TGTGCCACCAGCTCCCTGGGCCTAGCGGGAGGGCGAACTGAGCAGTACTTC; CDR3 protein: CATSSLGLAGGRTEQYF
V gene: TRBV10-3; D gene: TRBD1; J gene: TRBJ2-1; clone size: NA; CDR3 DNA: TGTGCCATCGGGGGACAGGGGGCGTCCTACAATGAGCAGTTCTTC; CDR3 protein: CAIGGQGASYNEQFF
V gene: TRBV11-3; D gene: NA; J gene: TRBJ1-1; clone size: NA; CDR3 DNA: TGTGCCAGCAGCCAGATAACAGGGAACACTGAAGCTTTCTTT; CDR3 protein: CASSQITGNTEAFF
V gene: TRBV11-1; D gene: NA; J gene: TRBJ2-7; clone size: NA; CDR3 DNA: TGTGCCAGCAGCGAGGGTTTCGCCTACAATGAGCAGTACTTC; CDR3 protein: CASSEGFAYNEQYF
V gene: TRBV29-1; D gene: TRBD2; J gene: TRBJ2-7; clone size: NA; CDR3 DNA: TGCAGCGTTGAAGATCCGGGGGGATCCTACGAGCAGTACTTC; CDR3 protein: CSVEDPGGSYEQYF
V gene: TRBV28; D gene: NA; J gene: TRBJ2-7; clone size: NA; CDR3 DNA: TGTGCCAGCAGTCCAGTGACTGCAGAGAACCCTTGGGAGCAGTACTTC; CDR3 protein: CASSPVTAENPWEQYF
V gene: TRBV5-1; D gene: NA; J gene: TRBJ2-4; clone size: once; CDR3 DNA: TGCGCCAGCAGCCTTGGGGCTATAGCCAAAAACATTCAGTACTTC; CDR3 protein: CASSLGAIAKNIQYF
V gene: TRBV20-1; D gene: NA; J gene: TRBJ1-1; clone size: NA; CDR3 DNA: TGCAGTGCTACACAGGTAAAGAACACTGAAGCTTTCTTT; CDR3 protein: CSATQVKNTEAFF
V gene: TRBV2; D gene: NA; J gene: TRBJ2-4; clone size: few; CDR3 DNA: TGTGCCAGCAGTGAGGGGGCAGGACGGGTCAAAAACATTCAGTACTTC; CDR3 protein: CASSEGAGRVKNIQYF
V gene: TRBV20-1; D gene: TRBD1; J gene: TRBJ2-1; clone size: many; CDR3 DNA: TGCAGTGCTCCCCTAACAGGGGAGAATGAGCAGTTCTTC; CDR3 protein: CSAPLTGENEQFF
V gene: TRBV12-3/TRBV12-4; D gene: NA; J gene: TRBJ1-5; clone size: few; CDR3 DNA: TGTGCCAGCAGCCTTGAGGTCGGGGGCGCGGGGTATAGCAATCAGCCCCAGCATTTT; CDR3 protein: CASSLEVGGAGYSNQPQHF
V gene: TRBV28; D gene: TRBD1; J gene: TRBJ1-5; clone size: NA; CDR3 DNA: TGTGCCAGCACCAATATACAGGGGTATTTGTTTGAGCCCCAGCATTTT; CDR3 protein: CASTNIQGYLFEPQHF
V gene: TRBV20-1; D gene: NA; J gene: TRBJ2-6; clone size: NA; CDR3 DNA: TGCAGTGCTAGCCTAGACATCGAAGTCCTGACTTTC; CDR3 protein: CSASLDIEVLTF
V gene: TRBV4-2; D gene: NA; J gene: TRBJ2-1; clone size: NA; CDR3 DNA: TGTGCCAGCAGCTCCCCCGAGCGGGTCTACAATGAGCAGTTCTTC; CDR3 protein: CASSSPERVYNEQFF
V gene: TRBV27; D gene: NA; J gene: TRBJ2-7; clone size: NA; CDR3 DNA: TGTGCCAGCAGCCGACAGAGGCGCTACGAGCAGTACTTC; CDR3 protein: CASSRQRRYEQYF
V gene: TRBV6-2/TRBV6-3; D gene: NA; J gene: TRBJ2-5; clone size: NA; CDR3 DNA: TGTGCCAGCAGTTACCAGGGACGGATGCAAGAGACCCAGTACTTC; CDR3 protein: CASSYQGRMQETQYF
V gene: TRBV20-1; D gene: TRBD2; J gene: TRBJ2-3; clone size: few; CDR3 DNA: TGCAGTGCTAGCCCTGGGGTAGCGGGATCAGACAGATACGCGTATTTT; CDR3 protein: CSASPGVAGSDRYAYF
V gene: TRBV20-1; D gene: NA; J gene: TRBJ1-4; clone size: few; CDR3 DNA: TGCAGTGCTCGGGACTCCTCCGGAGAAAAACTGTTTTTT; CDR3 protein: CSARDSSGEKLFF